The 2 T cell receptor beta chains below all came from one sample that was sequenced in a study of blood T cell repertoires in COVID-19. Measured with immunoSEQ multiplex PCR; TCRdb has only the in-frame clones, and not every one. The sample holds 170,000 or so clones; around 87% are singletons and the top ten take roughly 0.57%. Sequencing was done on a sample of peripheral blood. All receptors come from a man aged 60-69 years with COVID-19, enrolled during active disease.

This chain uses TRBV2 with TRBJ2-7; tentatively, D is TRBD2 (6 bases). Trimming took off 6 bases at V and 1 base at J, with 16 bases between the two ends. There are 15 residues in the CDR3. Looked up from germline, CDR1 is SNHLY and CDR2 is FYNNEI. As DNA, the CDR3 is TGTGCCAGCAGACCTACCGGGACTGGGTCCTACGAGCAGTACTTC. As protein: CASRPTGTGSYEQYF.

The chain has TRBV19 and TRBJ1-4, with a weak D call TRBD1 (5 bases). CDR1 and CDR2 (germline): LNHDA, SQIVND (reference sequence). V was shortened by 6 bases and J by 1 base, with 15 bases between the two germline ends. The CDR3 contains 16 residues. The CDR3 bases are TGTGCCAGTAGGGATGGGGGGTATCGAACTAATGAAAAACTGTTTTTT. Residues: CASRDGGYRTNEKLFF.